Each of the 8 T cell receptor beta chains below was sequenced from the same sample in a study of Ad26.COV2.S vaccination and SARS-CoV-2 variants listed by TCRdb under 2021. Receptors were amplified or captured by the immunoSEQ multiplex PCR assay. TCRdb retrieved this table from immuneACCESS and kept in-frame rearrangements only. Not all clones are present; in checked studies, unresolved V genes account for under half, and no reason is known for the remainder. In all, the sample holds around 400,000 clones, and 80% to 95% of those were seen once. In total, the top ten clones hold 12% of the sample. Explained via the paper, the treatment or condition label denotes: 15 to 20 received Ad26.COV2.S at low or high dose, single or two shots; roughly five received placebo; per-sample allocation not given. Repertoires of vaccine and placebo recipients were sequenced from samples taken on day 63 after the first injection.

This specimen was peripheral blood, taken in a trial of Ad26.COV2.S vaccine versus placebo. The source of these receptors is a person aged 18 to 59 who received the Ad26.COV2.S COVID-19 vaccine or a placebo.

This chain uses TRBV19 with TRBJ2-1; TRBD1 is a possible D gene (6 bases). This CDR3 spans 14 amino acids. CDR1 is LNHDA, CDR2 SQIVND, per germline (reference sequence). Trimming shortened V by 2 bases and J by 8 bases, and 13 bases separated the two germline ends. CDR3 nucleotide sequence: TGTGCCAGTAGTATACGCGGACAGTCCTATGAGCAGTTCTTC. Translation: CASSIRGQSYEQFF.

The J gene is TRBJ1-1, the V gene TRBV10-2, with 10 bases fitting TRBD1. V shed 11 bases and J 4 bases; nucleotides not matched to a gene: 4. CDR3 size: 12 residues. CDR1 and CDR2 from the germline V gene are WSHSY and SAAADI. The CDR3 nucleotides read TGCGCCTGCTGGACAGGGGGCACTGAAGCTTTCTTT. Translating it yields CACWTGGTEAFF.

V and J are TRBV6-2 or TRBV6-3 and TRBJ2-3; 7 bases agree with TRBD2. V shed 2 bases, J shed 1 base, and the junction held 6 bases outside the gene matches. Germline-derived CDR1 and CDR2 are MNHEY and SVGEGT. The CDR3 length is 16 residues. The CDR3 DNA reads TGTGCCAGCAGTTACCACCGGACTAGGGGCACAGATACGCAGTATTTT. Translation gives CASSYHRTRGTDTQYF.

The rearrangement links TRBV5-4 to TRBJ1-4, with 10 positions matching TRBD1. Looked up from germline, CDR1 is SGHNT and CDR2 is YYREEE (reference sequence). The CDR3 sequence is 14 residues long. The V segment lost 4 bases and the J segment 7 bases; nucleotides outside the gene matches: 4. CDR3 sequence: CASSLGQGTEKLFF. The CDR3 DNA is TGTGCCAGCAGCCTGGGACAGGGGACTGAAAAACTGTTTTTT. The variable domain in full, with the rest retrieved from reference TRBV5-4 and TRBJ1-4, is ETGVTQSPTHLIKTRGQQVTLRCSSQSGHNTVSWYQQALGQGPQFIFQYYREEENGRGNFPPRFSGLQFPNYSSELNVNALELDDSALYLCASSLGQGTEKLFFGSGTQLSVL.

The chain joins TRBV27 to TRBJ2-1; TRBD2 matches at 11 bases. Trimming at V came to 8 bases and at J to 2 bases, leaving 2 bases not matched to a gene. This CDR3 region has 14 residues. Germline V lookup: CDR1 MNHEY, CDR2 SMNVEV (reference sequence). The DNA of the CDR3 is TGTGCCAGCTTAGCGGGAGGGGCCTACAATGAGCAGTTCTTC. Protein: CASLAGGAYNEQFF.

The CDR3 DNA follows: TGTGCCAGCAGCCAACTCGATGGAAGGGCGTTCTTC. Translating it yields CASSQLDGRAFF. The V and J genes are TRBV14 and TRBJ2-1; D remains ambiguous. The CDR3 extends over 12 amino acids. Germline CDR1 reads SGHDN; CDR2 reads FVKESK. Trimming pared 2 bases from V and 15 bases from J, leaving 14 bases between.

The DNA of the CDR3 is TGTGCCTGGAGTCTACTCCGACAGAACTATGGCTACACCTTC. Amino acids: CAWSLLRQNYGYTF. The chain couples TRBV30 to TRBJ1-2, with D possibly being TRBD1 (5 bases). This CDR3 has 14 residues. Germline-derived CDR1 and CDR2 are GTSNPN and SVGIG (reference sequence). Deletions cut 2 bases from V and 2 bases from J, with 12 bases between.

The V call is TRBV28, the J call TRBJ2-7; possible D gene TRBD2, 5 bases. Trimming cost V 1 base and J 6 bases, with 7 bases left between them. Looked up from germline, CDR1 is MDHEN and CDR2 is SYDVKM. CDR3 size: 12 residues. This chain's CDR3 is CASSLYGVEQYF. DNA of the CDR3: TGTGCCAGCAGTTTATACGGGGTCGAGCAGTACTTC. The full variable domain, in which reference TRBV28 and TRBJ2-7 provide the parts outside the CDR3, is DVKVTQSSRYLVKRTGEKVFLECVQDMDHENMFWYRQDPGLGLRLIYFSYDVKMKEKGDIPEGYSVSREKKERFSLILESASTNQTSMYLCASSLYGVEQYFGPGTRLTVT.